This T cell receptor beta chain comes out of a study of cytomegalovirus exposure and HLA in healthy donors. For this clone: Its antigen is still unknown.

Study observations and caveats: Diagnosis of cytomegalovirus status made by the classifier reportedly showed high specificity and sensitivity.

Researchers ran the PCR with 60 Vbeta and 13 Jbeta primers. Clones were sequenced by immunoSEQ multiplex PCR, and TCRdb holds only the in-frame ones, with some missing. The sample records 140,000 to 150,000 clones, approximately 80% being singletons. The CDR3 extends over 15 amino acids. Germline V gene data show CDR1 as MNHEY and CDR2 as SVGAGI. Between the trimmed V and J ends, which lost 7 bases and 2 bases, there was a span of 14 bases. This sequence joins TRBV6-5 and TRBJ1-4; D is unresolved. Sequencing was done on a sample of PBMCs. The clonotype originates from a man aged 35-49 years in good health and CMV-seronegative. The CDR3 protein is CASMSDRRTNEKLFF. For the CDR3, the DNA is TGTGCCAGCATGTCGGACCGGAGGACTAATGAAAAACTGTTTTTT.